Each of the 14 T cell receptor beta chains below was sequenced from the same sample in a study of cytomegalovirus exposure and HLA in healthy donors. The primer mix had 60 Vbeta and 13 Jbeta primers. TCRdb's copy holds only in-frame clones and misses some; the assay was immunoSEQ multiplex PCR. Its table records roughly 120,000 clones. Sequencing was done on a sample of PBMCs. These receptors all come from a man aged 25-45 years in good health and CMV-seronegative.

The chain recombines TRBV28 with TRBJ2-7; 7 nucleotides agree with TRBD1. This CDR3 is 14 amino acids long. Germline-derived CDR1 and CDR2 are MDHEN and SYDVKM. V trimming: 5 bases; J trimming: 2 bases; junction bases outside the gene matches: 6. This chain's CDR3 is CASSPRQGTYEQYF. As DNA, the CDR3 is TGTGCCAGCAGTCCCCGACAGGGAACCTACGAGCAGTACTTC.

The genes are TRBV11-2 and TRBJ2-5, with 8 positions matching TRBD1. There are 14 residues in the CDR3. Germline CDR1 is SGHAT and CDR2 is FQNNGV. Trimming cost V 5 bases and J 2 bases; bases outside gene matches: 4. CDR3: CASSVRQGQETQYF. The DNA for the CDR3 is TGTGCCAGCAGCGTTCGACAGGGGCAAGAGACCCAGTACTTC.

The chain's CDR3 is CASSEGRPGTYEQYF. CDR3 DNA sequence: TGTGCCAGCAGCGAAGGACGACCGGGAACCTACGAGCAGTACTTC. The chain carries TRBV21-1 and TRBJ2-7; the table's D call TRBD2 went unverified against the DNA. TRBV21-1 is recorded as a pseudogene. This CDR3 spans 15 amino acids.

V and J are TRBV19 and TRBJ1-5; D is unclear. Trimming took 1 base from V and 5 from J, leaving 15 bases between them. The CDR3 contains 16 residues. Looked up from germline, CDR1 is LNHDA and CDR2 is SQIVND (reference sequence). CDR3 region: CASSIGYARRDQPQHF. For the CDR3, the DNA is TGTGCCAGTAGTATAGGATACGCCCGGAGAGATCAGCCCCAGCATTTT.

Concerning this clone: The same CDR3 can be traced to other DNA sequences in this sample. The chain recombines TRBV6-5 with TRBJ2-1; no clear D. CDR1 MNHEY and CDR2 SVGAGI come from the germline V gene. CDR3 length equals 11 residues. Trimming left V 0 bases short and J 10 bases short, with 4 bases between. This CDR3 is CASSYSTEQFF. CDR3 nucleotides: TGTGCCAGCAGTTACTCAACAGAGCAGTTCTTC.

J is TRBJ2-3 and V is TRBV7-2; 7 bases are a match to TRBD1. V lost 5 bases and J lost 2; bases outside the gene matches: 10. The CDR3 contains 16 residues. Germline-derived CDR1 and CDR2 are SGHTA and FQGNSA. The CDR3 protein is CASSPRSGTDTDTQYF. The CDR3 DNA reads TGTGCCAGCAGCCCTAGATCCGGGACAGACACAGATACGCAGTATTTT.

The CDR3 reads CASSFSRGGEQFF. CDR3 in DNA: TGTGCCAGCAGTTTCTCGCGGGGGGGTGAGCAGTTCTTC. The V gene is TRBV27, the J gene TRBJ2-1, with TRBD2 identical over 9 bases. Germline-derived CDR1 and CDR2 are MNHEY and SMNVEV (reference sequence). The length of the CDR3 is 13 residues. V lost 3 bases, J lost 9 bases, and 3 bases stayed unmatched.

J is TRBJ2-7 and V is TRBV4-1; weak D call: TRBD1 (6 bases). Germline CDR1 MGHRA, CDR2 YSYEKL. V lost 1 base, J lost 2 bases, and 9 bases lay in between. The CDR3 has 14 amino acids. CDR3 region: CASSQGDTPYEQYF. In nucleotides, the CDR3 is TGCGCCAGCAGCCAAGGGGACACCCCCTACGAGCAGTACTTC.

V gene TRBV4-3 combines with J gene TRBJ1-4; D gene ambiguous. From germline, CDR1 is LGHNA and CDR2 YSLEER. V was clipped by 0 bases and J by 6 bases, with 14 bases between them. CDR3 length: 16 amino acids. CDR3 nucleotides: TGCGCCAGCAGCCAAGATCGATACAGCCAGGATGAAAAACTGTTTTTT. Protein product: CASSQDRYSQDEKLFF.

This chain links TRBV6-4 with TRBJ2-6, with TRBD1 matching over 7 bases. The length of the CDR3 is 16 residues. CDR1 MRHNA and CDR2 SNTAGT come from the germline V gene. The ends lost 0 bases at V and 2 bases at J; junction bases unmatched: 1. The CDR3 DNA is TGTGCCAGCAGTGACTCAGGGGGCGCTGGGGCCAACGTCCTGACTTTC. This codes for CASSDSGGAGANVLTF.

The V call is TRBV7-2, the J call TRBJ2-1, with D uncertain. V gave up 5 bases and J gave up 6 bases, with 14 bases separating them. Germline CDR1 reads SGHTA; CDR2 reads FQGNSA. The CDR3 is made up of 14 amino acids. This chain's CDR3 is CASSLYPATNEQFF. CDR3 sequence (DNA): TGTGCCAGCAGCCTGTATCCAGCGACCAATGAGCAGTTCTTC. Combining the CDR3 with reference TRBV7-2 and TRBJ2-1 gives the whole variable domain GAGVSQSPSNKVTEKGKDVELRCDPISGHTALYWYRQSLGQGLEFLIYFQGNSAPDKSGLPSDRFSAERTGGSVSTLTIQRTQQEDSAVYLCASSLYPATNEQFFGPGTRLTVL.

The chain employs TRBV2 and TRBJ1-2; D unresolved. V gave up 1 base and J gave up 5 bases, with 8 bases separating them. Germline lookup yields CDR1 SNHLY and CDR2 FYNNEI. The length of the CDR3 is 13 residues. In DNA, the CDR3 is TGTGCCAGCAGTGAAGATCGGGGTTATGGCTACACCTTC. This gives the protein CASSEDRGYGYTF.

The chain carries TRBV4-3 and TRBJ2-3; tentative D call: TRBD2 (5 bases). V lost 4 bases and J lost 2, with 13 bases in between. The CDR3 spans 15 residues. Germline loops: CDR1 LGHNA, CDR2 YSLEER. CDR3 DNA: TGCGCCAGCAGCCCAAGGATCCGGGACACAGATACGCAGTATTTT. It encodes CASSPRIRDTDTQYF.

The CDR3 DNA reads as TGTGCCAGCAGTTTTGAGGCGGGAGCGGCCGGGGAGCTGTTTTTT. Its protein product is CASSFEAGAAGELFF. This chain connects TRBV27 to TRBJ2-2; 7 bases map to TRBD2. Germline V gene data show CDR1 as MNHEY and CDR2 as SMNVEV (reference sequence). The CDR3 loop spans 15 amino acids. The V and J ends lost 3 bases and 6 bases, in that order; junction bases with no gene match: 7.